The next 5 T cell receptor beta chains were all read from a single sample in a study of early stage breast cancer tumors. Clones were sequenced by immunoSEQ multiplex PCR, and TCRdb holds only the in-frame ones, with some missing. The repertoire holds roughly 48,000 clones, with approximately 83% as singletons. The specimen sequenced was blood. Receptors were obtained from a person between 45 and 65 years old with breast cancer.

The chain recombines TRBV29-1 with TRBJ1-2; TRBD1 matches 8 bases. V lost 3 bases to trimming and J lost 7 bases; unmatched junction nucleotides: 10. This CDR3 has 14 residues. Germline CDR1 is SQVTM and CDR2 is ANQGSEA. CDR3 coding DNA: TGCAGCGTTGACCTCCAGGGGGCGTCTAGTGGCTACACCTTC. Encoded protein: CSVDLQGASSGYTF.

V and J are TRBV18 and TRBJ2-1, with 11 bases aligning to TRBD1. CDR3 length: 15 amino acids. Germline V gene data show CDR1 as KGHSH and CDR2 as LQKENI. With 2 bases clipped from V and 5 bases from J, the junction kept 2 bases outside the gene matches. The CDR3 spells CASSPGTGGHNEQFF. The CDR3 bases are TGTGCCAGCTCACCAGGGACAGGGGGACACAATGAGCAGTTCTTC. Drawing the rest from reference TRBV18 and TRBJ2-1, the complete variable domain is NAGVMQNPRHLVRRRGQEARLRCSPMKGHSHVYWYRQLPEEGLKFMVYLQKENIIDESGMPKERFSAEFPKEGPSILRIQQVVRGDSAAYFCASSPGTGGHNEQFFGPGTRLTVL.

V gene TRBV7-8 combines with J gene TRBJ2-3; TRBD1 or TRBD2 may be the D gene (6 bases each). The germline gives CDR1 SGHVS, CDR2 FQNEAQ. V gave up 5 bases and J gave up 5 bases, with 17 bases separating them. This CDR3 has 15 residues. CDR3 amino acids: CASSRSGAWVDTQYF. In DNA form, the CDR3 reads TGTGCCAGCAGCCGATCGGGGGCCTGGGTAGATACGCAGTATTTT.

Points on this clone: One end of the junction does not line up with germline, which may come from a read error. The chain is built from TRBV19 and TRBJ1-5; a weak D match, TRBD1 (6 bases). Per the germline V gene, CDR1 is LNHDA and CDR2 is SQIVND (reference sequence). This CDR3 has 14 residues. CDR3 in amino acids: CASSPTGGKQPQHF. The CDR3, as DNA: TGTGCCAGTAGTCCTACGGGGGGCAAACAGCCCCAGCATTTT.

This clone was detected only a few times. The chain combines TRBV27 with TRBJ2-3; TRBD2 matches at 7 bases. Germline assignment: CDR1 MNHEY and CDR2 SMNVEV (reference sequence). This CDR3 has 15 amino acids. The ends lost 7 bases at V and 2 bases at J; junction bases unmatched: 9. The CDR3 reads CASTSGGGDTDTQYF. CDR3 in DNA: TGTGCCAGCACCTCTGGGGGAGGGGACACAGATACGCAGTATTTT.